This passage covers 5 T cell receptor beta chains from one sample sequenced in a study of T cell responses to AZD1222 COVID-19 vaccine. TCRdb keeps only in-frame clones here, not all; method: immunoSEQ multiplex PCR. This sample has 95,000 to 150,000 clones, with about 92% found just once. Specimen: peripheral blood, collected 28 days after the second AZD1222 dose. These TCRs come from an adult who received the AZD1222 COVID-19 vaccine.

The chain links TRBV5-5 to TRBJ2-3; 9 nucleotides align to TRBD1. The germline V gene encodes CDR1 SGHKS and CDR2 YYEKEE (reference sequence). CDR3 size: 15 residues. V lost 4 bases and J lost 8; bases outside the gene matches: 11. The CDR3 is CASSPAGTGWATQYF. The DNA for the CDR3 is TGTGCCAGCAGCCCGGCCGGGACAGGGTGGGCTACGCAGTATTTT.

V and J are TRBV18 and TRBJ2-7, with 11 bases lining up with TRBD1. The CDR3 runs 14 residues. CDR1 is KGHSH, CDR2 LQKENI, per germline. The V and J ends lost 4 bases and 7 bases, in that order; junction bases with no gene match: 6. The CDR3 is CASSRGQGDGEQYF. DNA of the CDR3: TGTGCCAGCTCACGGGGACAGGGGGACGGGGAGCAGTACTTC.

The V gene is TRBV5-1, the J gene TRBJ1-2, with a possible D match to TRBD1 (5 bases). Germline-derived CDR1 and CDR2 are SGHRS and YFSETQ. V was shortened by 4 bases and J by 7 bases, with 20 bases between the two germline ends. CDR3 size: 15 residues. As DNA, the CDR3 is TGCGCCAGCAGCCTGCCGGCGGGGGGTTCGGGTGGCTACACCTTC. The encoded protein is CASSLPAGGSGGYTF.

V is TRBV30 and J is TRBJ1-1; unclear D gene. Trimming took 6 bases from V and 11 from J, leaving 28 bases between them. Germline values: CDR1 GTSNPN, CDR2 SVGIG (reference sequence). CDR3 size: 15 residues. CDR3 loop: CACKPSEGLGGMAFF. In DNA, the CDR3 is TGTGCCTGTAAACCTTCAGAGGGCCTCGGTGGAATGGCTTTCTTT.

V usage is TRBV7-8 and J usage is TRBJ2-7, with TRBD2 identical over 8 bases. CDR1 SGHVS and CDR2 FQNEAQ come from the germline V gene. V dropped 3 bases and J dropped 0; count of bases not matched to a gene: 1. The CDR3 is made up of 14 amino acids. CDR3 sequence: CASSLSGGSYEQYF. In nucleotides, the CDR3 is TGTGCCAGCAGCTTGAGCGGGGGCTCCTACGAGCAGTACTTC.